These 4 T cell receptor beta chains were all obtained from the same sample, sequenced in a study of regulatory T cells in long-lasting Graves disease. The authors built TCR beta libraries using iRepertoire HTBI primers and Arm-PCR of CDR3 regions. TCRdb reanalysed the multiplex PCR reads using MiXCR and keeps one entry per CDR3 protein. The table includes 520,000 or so distinct CDR3 sequences, approximately 12% detected once. Time point meaning: newly diagnosed GD, antithyroid drugs for less than 3 months. With RNA extracted from PBMCs as input, the TCR library was made. The same sample was also used in a study of T cells in Graves' hyperthyroidism and ophthalmopathy.

Sequences were derived from peripheral blood mononuclear cells (PBMCs), sampled at new diagnosis, from a patient treated with antithyroid drugs. Source of these receptors: a woman in her twenties or thirties with Graves disease.

Points on this clonotype: The junction does not match germline at one end; this may be a read error. Here the CDR3 DNA reads TGTGCCAGCAGTCTGATAGCGGGAACTTACGCGCAGTACTTC. The encoded protein is CASSLIAGTYAQYF. The chain combines TRBV28 with TRBJ2-7; 8 bases align to TRBD2. Germline V gene lookup returns CDR1 MDHEN and CDR2 SYDVKM. The CDR3 spans 14 residues.

This clonotype was observed many times. The V and J genes are TRBV28 and TRBJ1-5; D might be TRBD1 (5 bases). The CDR3 is 13 amino acids. The V end lost 5 bases, the J end lost 7 bases, and 12 bases lay between the germline ends. CDR1 and CDR2 (germline): MDHEN, SYDVKM. CDR3 nucleotides: TGTGCCAGCAGTCAGCCGCGGGGCCAGCCCCAGCATTTT. Translation gives CASSQPRGQPQHF. The variable domain in full, with the rest retrieved from reference TRBV28 and TRBJ1-5, is DVKVTQSSRYLVKRTGEKVFLECVQDMDHENMFWYRQDPGLGLRLIYFSYDVKMKEKGDIPEGYSVSREKKERFSLILESASTNQTSMYLCASSQPRGQPQHFGDGTRLSIL.

This clonotype has a count of ten or more. The chain carries TRBV28 and TRBJ2-1; D might be TRBD1 (5 bases). Germline V gene sequence: CDR1 MDHEN, CDR2 SYDVKM. The CDR3 loop spans 15 amino acids. Trimming cost V 7 bases and J 4 bases, with 17 bases left between them. CDR3 nucleotides: TGTGCCAGCAATTCCGACAGAATGATATACAATGAGCAGTTCTTC. Its protein is CASNSDRMIYNEQFF.

This clonotype has just a few counts. The chain couples TRBV19 to TRBJ2-3; 7 nucleotides match TRBD2. The V gene end was trimmed by 5 bases and the J gene end by 4 bases; junction bases not matched to a gene: 6. Per germline, CDR1 LNHDA and CDR2 SQIVND (reference sequence). The CDR3 extends over 14 amino acids. The CDR3 loop is CASSPRGGADTQYF. The CDR3 DNA sequence: TGTGCCAGTAGTCCCCGGGGAGGGGCAGATACGCAGTATTTT.